The rows below give T cell receptor beta chains drawn from one sample of a study of CD8 T cells in Susac syndrome. TCRdb passed the immunoSEQ multiplex PCR reads through MiXCR, listing each CDR3 protein once. The sample lists about 140,000 distinct CDR3 sequences, 95% occurring once. The sequenced material came from CD4+ T cells from PBMCs. These receptors originate from a human donor with multiple sclerosis. Each CDR3 is given with its conserved first and last residue. The D gene is left open where the match is weak. Where a row states a size, it is once, few, many or the class of an expanded clone; other rows omit it.

V	size	J	D	CDR3	DNA
TRBV20-1	-	TRBJ2-7	TRBD1	CSACRDSSYEQYF	TGCAGTGCTTGCCGGGACAGCTCCTACGAGCAGTACTTC
TRBV11-2	-	TRBJ2-7	-	CASSIGGTMIVYEQYF	TGTGCCAGCAGCATCGGGGGGACAATGATCGTCTACGAGCAGTACTTC
TRBV5-4	-	TRBJ1-1	TRBD1	CASSLRTGGGSEAFF	TGTGCCAGCAGCTTGAGGACAGGGGGCGGTTCTGAAGCTTTCTTT
TRBV29-1	-	TRBJ1-2	-	CSVDGLELNYGYTF	TGCAGCGTTGATGGGCTGGAGCTCAACTATGGCTACACCTTC
TRBV9	-	TRBJ1-2	-	CASSVFNANYGYTF	TGTGCCAGCAGCGTTTTCAACGCTAACTATGGCTACACCTTC
TRBV24-1	-	TRBJ2-3	TRBD2	CATSEGTSVPPPTQYF	TGTGCCACCAGTGAAGGGACTAGCGTCCCGCCCCCTACGCAGTATTTT
TRBV6-2/TRBV6-3	-	TRBJ2-7	-	CASSSGWYEQYF	TGTGCCAGCAGTTCTGGATGGTACGAGCAGTACTTC
TRBV12-3/TRBV12-4	-	TRBJ1-1	-	CASSLGNMNTEAFF	TGTGCCAGCAGTTTGGGCAATATGAACACTGAAGCTTTCTTT
TRBV9	-	TRBJ2-7	TRBD2	CASGPFQRDYEQYF	TGTGCCAGCGGACCCTTCCAGCGGGACTACGAGCAGTACTTC
TRBV30	-	TRBJ2-5	-	CAWSGRQETQYF	TGTGCCTGGAGTGGTAGGCAAGAGACCCAGTACTTC
TRBV25-1	-	TRBJ1-1	-	CASSDVGTEAFF	TGTGCCAGCAGTGATGTGGGCACTGAAGCTTTCTTT
TRBV12-3/TRBV12-4	-	TRBJ1-1	TRBD1	CASSSTGGVGTEAFF	TGTGCCAGCAGTTCGACAGGGGGCGTGGGCACTGAAGCTTTTTTT
TRBV20-1	-	TRBJ2-2	-	CSANRGGANTGELFF	TGCAGTGCAAACCGCGGCGGGGCGAACACCGGGGAGCTGTTTTTT
TRBV3-1	-	TRBJ1-2	-	CASSLRPYGYTF	TGTGCCAGCAGCCTTCGCCCCTATGGCTACACCTTC
TRBV29-1	once	TRBJ2-2	TRBD2	CSVGTSGNTGELFF	TGCAGCGTTGGGACTAGCGGAAACACCGGGGAGCTGTTTTTT
TRBV11-2	-	TRBJ2-7	TRBD2	CASSLTGTSGSYEQYF	TGTGCCAGCAGCTTAACGGGGACTAGCGGCTCCTACGAGCAGTACTTC
TRBV4-3	-	TRBJ1-4	-	CASGNRHSVNEKLFF	TGCGCCAGCGGAAATCGACACAGCGTGAATGAAAAACTGTTTTTT
TRBV5-6	-	TRBJ2-1	TRBD1	CASSRRQGISNEQFF	TGTGCCAGCAGCCGTAGACAGGGTATCAGCAATGAGCAGTTCTTC
TRBV12-3/TRBV12-4	-	TRBJ1-1	-	CASTKQGRNTEAFF	TGTGCCAGCACTAAACAAGGAAGGAACACTGAAGCTTTCTTT
TRBV20-1	-	TRBJ2-7	TRBD2	CSASGPGTSGSYEQYF	TGCAGTGCTAGTGGGCCCGGGACTAGCGGCAGCTACGAGCAGTACTTC
TRBV29-1	-	TRBJ2-1	-	CSVVGVGHEQFF	TGCAGCGTTGTTGGAGTGGGCCATGAGCAGTTCTTC
TRBV5-4	-	TRBJ2-7	TRBD1	CASSRTGGTYEQYF	TGTGCCAGCAGCCGGACAGGGGGAACGTACGAGCAGTACTTC
TRBV9	-	TRBJ2-3	TRBD2	CASATRASGGTDTQYF	TGTGCCAGCGCTACTAGGGCTAGCGGGGGCACAGATACGCAGTATTTT
TRBV29-1	-	TRBJ1-2	-	CSVESHYGYTF	TGCAGCGTTGAATCACATTATGGCTACACCTTC
TRBV9	-	TRBJ2-1	-	CASSSGTGSYNEQFF	TGTGCCAGCAGCTCCGGGACGGGCTCCTACAATGAGCAGTTCTTC
TRBV3-1	-	TRBJ2-7	TRBD2	CASSPHGGVYEQYF	TGTGCCAGCAGCCCCCACGGGGGGGTCTACGAGCAGTACTTC
TRBV30	-	TRBJ2-1	-	CAWKFYNEQFF	TGTGCCTGGAAGTTTTACAATGAGCAGTTCTTC
TRBV24-1	-	TRBJ1-2	-	CATSEAAPRGYTF	TGTGCCACCAGTGAAGCGGCCCCCCGGGGCTACACCTTC
TRBV6-6	-	TRBJ1-5	TRBD1	CASLSGTGFHPQHF	TGTGCCAGCCTTAGCGGGACAGGGTTTCACCCCCAGCATTTT
TRBV15	-	TRBJ2-5	-	CATSRDQGQETQYF	TGTGCCACCAGCAGAGATCAGGGACAAGAGACCCAGTACTTC
TRBV3-1	-	TRBJ1-6	-	CASSQGTGQRPNSPLHF	TGTGCCAGCAGCCAAGGGACCGGACAGAGGCCTAATTCACCCCTCCACTTT
TRBV5-4	-	TRBJ2-3	-	CASSHDLDTDTQYF	TGTGCCAGCAGTCACGACTTGGACACAGATACGCAGTATTTT
TRBV25-1	-	TRBJ1-3	-	CASSEVRRSSGNTIYF	TGTGCCAGCAGTGAAGTACGCCGGAGCTCTGGAAACACCATATATTTT
TRBV12-3/TRBV12-4	-	TRBJ2-5	-	CASSLYGGLETQYF	TGTGCCAGCAGTCTTTACGGGGGCTTGGAGACCCAGTACTTC
TRBV20-1	-	TRBJ2-3	TRBD2	CSAKGVAGVSTDTQYF	TGCAGTGCTAAAGGGGTAGCGGGAGTAAGCACAGATACGCAGTATTTT
TRBV9	-	TRBJ2-1	-	CASSVGDLNEQFF	TGTGCCAGCAGCGTAGGCGACCTCAATGAGCAGTTCTTC
TRBV2	-	TRBJ2-3	TRBD1	CASSRDRLNTDTQYF	TGTGCCAGCAGTCGGGACAGGCTAAACACAGATACGCAGTATTTT
TRBV21-1	-	TRBJ2-1	-	CASSKGGGPDGPGQNPPSYNEQFF	TGTGCCAGCAGCAAAGGGGGAGGACCCGACGGACCGGGACAGAACCCTCCTTCCTACAATGAGCAGTTCTTC
TRBV6-6	-	TRBJ1-2	-	CASTQGKYGYTF	TGTGCCAGCACTCAGGGAAAGTATGGCTACACCTTC
TRBV5-1	-	TRBJ2-1	TRBD2	CASSLGLAGGFTYNEQFF	TGCGCCAGCAGCTTGGGGCTAGCGGGAGGGTTTACCTACAATGAGCAGTTCTTC
TRBV3-1	-	TRBJ1-6	-	CASSQGGRGNRSPLHF	TGTGCCAGCAGCCAAGGGGGGAGGGGCAATCGCTCACCCCTCCACTTT
TRBV12-3/TRBV12-4	few	TRBJ1-3	-	CASSSGNTIYF	TGTGCCAGCAGTTCTGGAAACACCATATATTTT
TRBV29-1	-	TRBJ1-2	TRBD1	CSVEPGQGSGGYTF	TGCAGCGTTGAGCCGGGACAGGGGTCCGGTGGCTACACCTTC